This T cell receptor beta chain appears in the sequencing data of a study of patients and donors after allogeneic stem cell transplantation. TCRdb ran MiXCR on the RT-PCR reads and lists one entry per CDR3 protein. The sample has hundreds of thousands of distinct CDR3 sequences; 16% are singletons. The germline V gene has CDR1 DFQATT and CDR2 SNEGSKA (reference sequence). V shed 2 bases and J shed 4 bases, with 8 bases lying between them. CDR3 length: 12 residues. The table lists this clonotype with a few counts. This sequence originates from a human donor who was either an allogeneic HSCT recipient or a stem cell or donor lymphocyte infusion donor (not recorded which). It is not recorded whose cells these are; they may come from a transplant donor. The V and J genes are TRBV20-1 and TRBJ1-1, with a tentative D call TRBD1 (5 bases). The material sequenced was blood, either unsorted or a sorted T cell fraction (not recorded which). CDR3: CSARQGSTEAFF. In nucleotides, the CDR3 is TGCAGTGCTAGACAGGGAAGCACTGAAGCTTTCTTT.